This T cell receptor (beta chain) was captured in a study of blood T cells in healthy people across ages. Findings and caveats of the study: Measured against age, TCR beta diversity per million T cells decreased in a roughly linear manner. Reliance upon unsorted PBMCs precluded definitive naive versus antigen-experienced comparison.

This clonotype was observed a single time. Its antigen is unknown. The germline V gene encodes CDR1 MNHEY and CDR2 SVGAGI. Trimming removed 7 bases at V and 6 bases at J, with 19 bases between. This CDR3 is built from 14 residues. A second PCR of roughly 7 to 11 cycles used a sample-barcoded 5' primer and a J-beta primer mix. Each of the samples gave a minimum of 3 million paired-end reads that contained CDR3. Via MiXCR, TCRdb re-called the 5' RACE reads, giving one row per CDR3 protein. Of 850,000 to 1,000,000 distinct CDR3 sequences listed, 51% were seen once; the top ten hold around 21%. Samples each had at least 6 micrograms of total RNA extracted.

Sequenced sample: blood. The chain employs TRBV6-5 and TRBJ2-7; the D gene is possibly TRBD1 (5 bases). The receptor's source is a woman aged 60-75 years in good health. The CDR3 loop is CASTKGALAFEQYF. The DNA for the CDR3 is TGTGCCAGCACCAAAGGGGCTTTAGCATTCGAGCAGTACTTC.